This T cell receptor beta chain was identified during a study of CXCR3-negative and CXCR3-positive naive CD8 T cells. Study outcomes and limitations: Naive cells, whether CXCR3-negative or CXCR3-positive, had similar TRBV-TRBJ usage, while memory cells differed.

The CDR3 sequence is 12 residues long. The germline V gene has CDR1 SQVTM and CDR2 ANQGSEA. The TRB libraries of cDNA were built by UMI-labeled 5' RACE. TCRdb reworked the 5' RACE reads into one entry per CDR3 protein, no DNA. This sample lists around 48,000 distinct CDR3 sequences; its ten largest clones have approximately 15%. With regard to this clonotype: The antigen is not known.

The source material was memory CD8+ T cells from blood. The chain carries TRBV29-1 and TRBJ1-1. The origin of this receptor is a human donor in good health. Some clones in this sample may be carry-over from other donors' samples. CDR3 sequence reads: CSVQGGSPEAFF.